This record looks at one T cell receptor beta chain sequence and its context. Its cognate antigen is unknown. This sample was included in a study of cytomegalovirus exposure and HLA in healthy donors. This CDR3 has 15 residues. Germline loops: CDR1 MNHEY, CDR2 SVGAGI. The ends lost 2 bases at V and 8 bases at J; junction bases unmatched: 8. Study results and limitations: Most sequenced TCRs were rare (though some public TCRs occurred in many donors). In a later analysis, HLA-associated beta chains showed higher expansion and lower generation probabilities than comparable chains. One later analysis reportedly identified an Asian-associated ancestry cluster that showed fewer N-insertions than the 666-donor mean.

The PCR contained 60 Vbeta and 13 Jbeta primers. Original analysis: In a later analysis, of 80 million or so unique beta chains, roughly 10 million appeared in at least two donors. The assay was immunoSEQ multiplex PCR, and TCRdb's table has in-frame clones only and misses some. V and J calls and clone size are as listed in that table; D and trimming were resolved from the DNA. The sample comprises approximately 290,000 clones, about 80% of which are singletons, and roughly 0.31% rests with the top ten. The chain uses TRBV6-5 and TRBJ1-4, with 7 bases aligning to TRBD1. The sample consisted of PBMCs. This receptor was identified in a girl aged 2 to 10 in good health and CMV-seronegative. CDR3: CASSYGAGGLEKLFF. CDR3 nucleotide sequence: TGTGCCAGCAGTTACGGGGCAGGGGGGTTGGAAAAACTGTTTTTT.